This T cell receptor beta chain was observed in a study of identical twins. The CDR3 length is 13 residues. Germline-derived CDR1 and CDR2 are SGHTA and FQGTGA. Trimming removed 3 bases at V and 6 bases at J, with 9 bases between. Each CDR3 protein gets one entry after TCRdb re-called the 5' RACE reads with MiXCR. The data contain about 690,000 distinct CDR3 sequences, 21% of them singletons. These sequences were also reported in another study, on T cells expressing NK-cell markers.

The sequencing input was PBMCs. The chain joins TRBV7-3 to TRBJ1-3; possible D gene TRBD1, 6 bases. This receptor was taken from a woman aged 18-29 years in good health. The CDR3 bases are TGTGCCAGCAGCTTCACAGGGACAAACACCATATATTTT. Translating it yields CASSFTGTNTIYF.